These 21 T cell receptor beta chains came from one sample sequenced in a study of T-cell reconstitution after alpha-beta-depleted transplantation in children. TCRbeta library construction was performed incorporating unique molecular identifiers. Each CDR3 protein is one row after TCRdb ran MiXCR on the PCR reads. The sample carries 670,000 or so distinct CDR3 sequences, less than 15% recorded once. The sequenced sample was PBMCs, obtained before TCRalphabeta/CD19-depleted stem cell transplant. Receptors originate from a girl aged 2 to 9 with congenital amegakaryocytic thrombocytopenia, due to receive a stem cell transplant.

The V and J genes are TRBV4-1 and TRBJ2-6, with unresolved D. Deletions cut 0 bases from V and 0 bases from J, with 9 bases between. The germline V gene has CDR1 MGHRA and CDR2 YSYEKL. CDR3 length: 17 residues. The CDR3 bases are TGCGCCAGCAGCCAAGAATGGCTGGGCTCTGGGGCCAACGTCCTGACTTTC. Its protein product is CASSQEWLGSGANVLTF.

This clonotype was seen ten or more times. The rearrangement links TRBV5-1 to TRBJ2-1; 7 positions agree with TRBD2. Per germline, CDR1 SGHRS and CDR2 YFSETQ. V gave up 3 bases and J gave up 6 bases; unmatched junction bases: 9. This CDR3 contains 15 residues. CDR3 amino acids: CASSWGRALGNEQFF. As DNA, the CDR3 is TGCGCCAGCAGCTGGGGGAGGGCCCTGGGCAATGAGCAGTTCTTC.

This clonotype has at least ten counts. The chain uses TRBV5-1 and TRBJ1-2; D ambiguous. This CDR3 comprises 11 residues. Germline V lookup: CDR1 SGHRS, CDR2 YFSETQ. With 6 bases removed from V and 9 bases from J, the gap between germline ends came to 12 bases. CDR3 in amino acids: CASTGGHSYTF. CDR3 DNA: TGCGCCAGCACAGGAGGCCATAGCTACACCTTC.

This clonotype occurred a few times. The chain recombines TRBV29-1 with TRBJ1-2; D perhaps matches TRBD1 (5 bases). Trimming cost V 6 bases and J 6 bases, with 20 bases left between them. This CDR3 is 14 amino acids long. Germline V gene lookup returns CDR1 SQVTM and CDR2 ANQGSEA. In nucleotides, the CDR3 is TGCAGCGTGACGCAGGGTAGGGTCGTCAATGGCTACACCTTC. As protein: CSVTQGRVVNGYTF.

This clonotype has ten or more counts. V is TRBV7-2 and J is TRBJ2-2; perhaps TRBD1 as D (6 bases). CDR1 SGHTA and CDR2 FQGNSA come from the germline V gene. This CDR3 comprises 15 residues. Trimming took 5 bases from V and 3 from J, leaving 13 bases between them. The CDR3 is CASSQSTGYTGELFF. The CDR3 nucleotides read TGTGCCAGCAGCCAATCTACAGGGTACACCGGGGAGCTGTTTTTT.

This clonotype came up a few times. The chain couples TRBV12-3 or TRBV12-4 to TRBJ1-4, with D unresolved. This CDR3 is built from 13 residues. Trimming cost V 3 bases and J 8 bases, with 10 bases left between them. The CDR3 sequence: CASSLGFGEKLFF. As DNA, the CDR3 is TGTGCCAGCAGTTTGGGGTTCGGGGAAAAACTGTTTTTT.

V usage is TRBV7-8 and J usage is TRBJ2-7; D might be TRBD1 or TRBD2, each matching 5 bases. The CDR3 covers 14 residues. In germline, CDR1 is SGHVS, CDR2 FQNEAQ. V was trimmed by 5 bases and J by 2 bases, leaving 13 bases between them. As DNA, the CDR3 is TGTGCCAGCAGCCTTGGGGGTCAGGCCTACGAGCAGTACTTC. It codes for CASSLGGQAYEQYF.

Comment on this clonotype: The germline gene is not matched at one end of the junction; a read error may be the cause. This chain connects TRBV20-1 to TRBJ2-6; D is undetermined. The CDR3 has 17 residues. Germline V CDR1 and CDR2: DFQATT, SNEGSKA (reference sequence). The CDR3 spells CCAPLGKTSSGANVLTF. DNA of the CDR3: TGCTGTGCGCCCTTGGGCAAAACCTCCTCTGGGGCCAACGTCCTGACTTTC.

There are many counts of this clonotype. The CDR3 protein is CASSHRTGLAATYEQYF. CDR3 in DNA: TGTGCCAGCAGCCATAGGACGGGACTAGCGGCCACCTACGAGCAGTACTTC. The chain joins TRBV7-2 to TRBJ2-7, with TRBD2 matching over 11 bases. V shed 5 bases, J shed 2 bases, and the junction held 11 bases outside the gene matches. Germline V CDR1 and CDR2: SGHTA, FQGNSA. The CDR3 contains 17 residues.

For this clonotype: An end of the junction differs from the germline gene, which may be a read error. The chain joins TRBV28 to TRBJ2-2; tentatively, D is TRBD1 or TRBD2 (5 bases each). In germline, CDR1 is MDHEN, CDR2 SYDVKM. The CDR3 runs 13 residues. CDR3 bases: TGTGCCAGCATGATGGGGCGTGACGGGGAGCCGTTTTTT. As protein: CASMMGRDGEPFF.

This clonotype was observed many times. The CDR3 region has the DNA TGCAGTGCGACGCGGGGGGACTCCTACGAGCAGTACTTC. This encodes CSATRGDSYEQYF. V usage is TRBV20-1 and J usage is TRBJ2-7; 8 bases are a match to TRBD2. Germline CDR1 is DFQATT and CDR2 is SNEGSKA (reference sequence). The V segment lost 6 bases and the J segment 0 bases; nucleotides outside the gene matches: 4. The CDR3 totals 13 residues.

This clonotype was counted a few times. The rearrangement links TRBV7-2 to TRBJ2-1; 12 bases align to TRBD2. In germline, CDR1 is SGHTA, CDR2 FQGNSA. With V trimmed by 0 bases and J by 7 bases, 4 bases remained unmatched. CDR3 length: 16 residues. This CDR3 reads CASSLAPTSGSNEQFF. CDR3 coding DNA: TGTGCCAGCAGCTTAGCTCCGACTAGCGGGAGTAATGAGCAGTTCTTC. The variable domain in full, completed from reference TRBV7-2 and TRBJ2-1, reads GAGVSQSPSNKVTEKGKDVELRCDPISGHTALYWYRQSLGQGLEFLIYFQGNSAPDKSGLPSDRFSAERTGGSVSTLTIQRTQQEDSAVYLCASSLAPTSGSNEQFFGPGTRLTVL.

Only a few counts were recorded for this clonotype. This chain connects TRBV30 to TRBJ2-3; D is uncertain. The CDR3 covers 12 residues. CDR1 and CDR2 (germline): GTSNPN, SVGIG (reference sequence). V was trimmed by 3 bases and J by 10 bases, leaving 14 bases between them. CDR3 region: CAWRYSMGSQYF. The CDR3 DNA sequence: TGTGCCTGGAGGTACTCAATGGGCTCGCAGTATTTT.

This clonotype was recorded a few times. V is TRBV7-9 and J is TRBJ1-1; D unresolved. Looked up from germline, CDR1 is SEHNR and CDR2 is FQNEAQ (reference sequence). The CDR3 runs 12 residues. With 5 bases removed from V and 5 bases from J, the gap between germline ends came to 9 bases. The CDR3 protein is CASSATLTEAFF. The DNA of the CDR3 is TGTGCCAGCAGCGCCACTTTAACTGAAGCTTTCTTT.

This clonotype was picked up a small number of times. The rearrangement joins TRBV5-1 to TRBJ1-5, with a possible D match to TRBD1 (6 bases). Germline CDR1 is SGHRS and CDR2 is YFSETQ. The CDR3 is 15 amino acids. V lost 3 bases and J 6 bases, leaving 16 bases between the germline ends. CDR3 amino acids: CASSWEGHDGQPQHF. The CDR3 coding sequence is TGCGCCAGCAGCTGGGAGGGACATGACGGTCAGCCCCAGCATTTT. Using reference TRBV5-1 and TRBJ1-5 for the parts outside the CDR3, the full variable domain is KAGVTQTPRYLIKTRGQQVTLSCSPISGHRSVSWYQQTPGQGLQFLFEYFSETQRNKGNFPGRFSGRQFSNSRSEMNVSTLELGDSALYLCASSWEGHDGQPQHFGDGTRLSIL.

The sample holds many counts of this clonotype. This sequence joins TRBV28 and TRBJ2-1, with D unresolved. The CDR3 is made up of 14 amino acids. V was trimmed by 3 bases and J by 2 bases, leaving 8 bases between them. Per germline, CDR1 MDHEN and CDR2 SYDVKM. CDR3 in amino acids: CASSLPSAYNEQFF. For the CDR3, the DNA is TGTGCCAGCAGTTTGCCCAGTGCCTACAATGAGCAGTTCTTC.

V is TRBV12-3 or TRBV12-4 and J is TRBJ2-1, with D maybe TRBD2 (6 bases). The CDR3 runs to 16 residues. The germline V and J ends were trimmed by 7 bases and 5 bases, with 21 bases remaining between them. CDR3 sequence: CASTNPGASANNEQFF. The DNA for the CDR3 is TGTGCCAGCACCAACCCCGGGGCTAGCGCAAACAATGAGCAGTTCTTC.

This chain links TRBV6-1 with TRBJ2-1; a weak D match, TRBD1 (6 bases). The CDR3 loop spans 13 amino acids. Trimming removed 6 bases from V and 7 bases from J, with 13 bases in between. Looked up from germline, CDR1 is MNHNS and CDR2 is SASEGT. The CDR3 region is CASRKLGQNEQFF. In DNA, the CDR3 is TGTGCCAGCAGAAAACTAGGACAGAATGAGCAGTTCTTC.

There are many counts of this clonotype. V usage is TRBV10-3 and J usage is TRBJ1-1; maybe TRBD1 (6 bases). The germline V gene encodes CDR1 ENHRY and CDR2 SYGVKD. V was shortened by 2 bases and J by 4 bases, with 11 bases between the two germline ends. The CDR3 sequence is 14 residues long. CDR3 nucleotide sequence: TGTGCCATCAGTGAGGTGGGAGGGGGCACTGAAGCTTTCTTT. Protein: CAISEVGGGTEAFF.

There are many counts of this clonotype. The chain is built from TRBV29-1 and TRBJ2-3, with TRBD1 matching over 11 bases. Germline V gives CDR1 SQVTM, CDR2 ANQGSEA. This CDR3 contains 16 residues. V lost 3 bases and J lost 6; bases outside the gene matches: 11. CDR3 amino acids: CSVDGGGQGDLDTQYF. Written as DNA, the CDR3 is TGCAGCGTTGATGGAGGGGGACAGGGGGATTTGGATACGCAGTATTTT.

This clonotype came up a few times. The chain has TRBV6-1 and TRBJ2-7; 7 positions match TRBD2. Germline V CDR1 and CDR2: MNHNS, SASEGT. With 6 bases clipped from V and 0 bases from J, the junction kept 8 bases outside the gene matches. The CDR3 sequence is 15 residues long. CDR3 residues: CASSRASGSSYEQYF. As DNA, the CDR3 is TGTGCCAGCAGCCGAGCTAGCGGATCCTCCTACGAGCAGTACTTC.